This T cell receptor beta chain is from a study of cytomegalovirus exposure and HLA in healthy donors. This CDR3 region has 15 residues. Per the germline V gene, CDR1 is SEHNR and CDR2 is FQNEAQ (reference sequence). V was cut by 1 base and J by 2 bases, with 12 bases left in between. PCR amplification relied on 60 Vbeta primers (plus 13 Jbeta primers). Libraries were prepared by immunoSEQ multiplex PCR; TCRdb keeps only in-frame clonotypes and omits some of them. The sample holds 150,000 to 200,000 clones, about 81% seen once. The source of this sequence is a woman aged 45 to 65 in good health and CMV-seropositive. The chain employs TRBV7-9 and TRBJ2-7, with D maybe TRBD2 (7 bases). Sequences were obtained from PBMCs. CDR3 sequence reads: CASSLEGGVTYEQYF. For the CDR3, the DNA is TGTGCCAGCAGCTTAGAGGGGGGGGTTACCTACGAGCAGTACTTC.